The 4 T cell receptor beta chains given below trace back to one sample, sequenced in a study of CD8 T cells in ankylosing spondylitis. TCRdb ran MiXCR on the 5' RACE reads and lists one entry per CDR3 protein. Here the sample spans 250,000 or so distinct CDR3 sequences, 18% being singletons. Sequenced sample: blood, either unsorted or a sorted T cell fraction (not recorded which). The receptors shown here come from a male donor with ankylosing spondylitis or in good health (not recorded which).

The table lists this clonotype with a few counts. This chain joins TRBV20-1 and TRBJ2-1, with a possible D match to TRBD2 (6 bases). Germline-derived CDR1 and CDR2 are DFQATT and SNEGSKA (reference sequence). The length of the CDR3 is 15 residues. The V gene lost 0 bases and the J gene lost 6 bases, with 15 bases spanning the gap. CDR3 nucleotide sequence: TGCAGTGCTAGAGACCCGGACTATGCCCGCAATGAGCAGTTCTTC. Encoded protein: CSARDPDYARNEQFF.

The chain combines TRBV2 with TRBJ2-1, with D perhaps TRBD1 or TRBD2 (5 bases each). Germline V gene sequence: CDR1 SNHLY, CDR2 FYNNEI. The CDR3 runs to 15 residues. Trimming took 0 bases from V and 7 from J, leaving 13 bases between them. For the CDR3, the DNA is TGTGCCAGCAGTGAAGCGCTCGGGACGAAGAATGAGCAGTTCTTC. Translating it yields CASSEALGTKNEQFF.

J is TRBJ2-1 and V is TRBV29-1, with TRBD2 matching over 13 bases. Germline V lookup: CDR1 SQVTM, CDR2 ANQGSEA. V dropped 1 base and J dropped 5; count of bases not matched to a gene: 5. The CDR3 runs to 16 residues. This CDR3 is CSVEAVTSGRNNEQFF. CDR3 coding DNA: TGCAGCGTTGAAGCGGTGACTAGCGGGAGGAACAATGAGCAGTTCTTC.

Only a few counts were recorded for this clonotype. The chain couples TRBV5-1 to TRBJ2-7; the D call may be TRBD1 or TRBD2 (5 bases each). This CDR3 is built from 14 residues. The V end lost 2 bases, the J end lost 4 bases, and 13 bases lay between the germline ends. The germline V gene encodes CDR1 SGHRS and CDR2 YFSETQ. The chain's CDR3 is CASSFGAGVYEQYF. The CDR3 DNA reads TGCGCCAGCAGCTTTGGGGCCGGGGTTTACGAGCAGTACTTC.